This TCR beta chain was documented in a study of Graves' ophthalmopathy and Graves' hyperthyroidism. Points on this clonotype: Its antigen is not identified. The CDR3 ends on some other residue instead of the conserved phenylalanine or tryptophan, so this is likely a read error. The DNA is left out, because the CDR3 cannot be placed on it with certainty; the CDR3 is given as TCRdb lists it.

Study outcomes and limitations: Among thyroid clonotypes expanded above 0.001 frequency, most also appeared in blood.

RNA transcripts yielded amplified TCR beta CDR3 regions. RT-PCR was first run with HTBI primers, then multiplex PCR in a second round. TCRdb re-called the multiplex PCR reads with MiXCR, one entry per CDR3 protein. The repertoire holds 35,000 to 50,000 distinct CDR3 sequences, with roughly 49% as singletons. Exclusion covered patients with other autoimmune diseases or uncontrolled infections (as well as pregnancy or lactation). The receptor was derived from an adult woman with stable Graves' hyperthyroidism. The sequenced sample consisted of peripheral blood.

CDR3 loop: CSAREGSGSSYEQYG. V usage is TRBV20-1 and J usage is TRBJ2-7; TRBD2 reflects the table's D call only, with no check against the DNA. Germline-derived CDR1 and CDR2 are DFQATT and SNEGSKA (reference sequence). The CDR3 totals 15 residues, both ends included.